These 23 T cell receptor beta chains share one sample of origin, sequenced in a study of blood T cell repertoires in COVID-19 (dated by TCRdb to the early 2020s). The method behind the library was the immunoSEQ multiplex PCR assay. TCRdb obtained this table from immuneACCESS and retained in-frame rearrangements with V and J assigned. These tables miss some clones; where compared with another copy, unresolved V genes account for less than half of the shortfall, and the remainder is unexplained. The sample table contains about 68,000 clones; only one count was recorded for 65% to 90% of them. Clones ranked in the top ten supply more than 1.4% of the sample. What was sequenced was peripheral blood. Source of these receptors: a woman aged 55-75 years with acute or convalescent COVID-19.

This chain joins TRBV5-1 and TRBJ1-1, with D perhaps TRBD1 (5 bases). Germline V lookup: CDR1 SGHRS, CDR2 YFSETQ. The CDR3 contains 14 residues. V lost 6 bases to trimming and J lost 2 bases, with 14 bases between them. This CDR3 is CASMLGRGNTEAFF. The CDR3, as DNA: TGCGCCAGCATGCTGGGGAGGGGTAACACTGAAGCTTTCTTT.

This sequence joins TRBV4-1 and TRBJ2-5; 10 bases map to TRBD2. CDR3 size: 20 residues. In germline, CDR1 is MGHRA, CDR2 YSYEKL. Trimming removed 0 bases from V and 1 base from J; junction bases left unmatched: 14. CDR3 amino acids: CASSQDSGTSAAGSQETQYF. The CDR3 DNA reads as TGCGCCAGCAGCCAAGATAGCGGGACTAGCGCGGCGGGTAGCCAAGAGACCCAGTACTTC.

The chain recombines TRBV7-9 with TRBJ1-2; 9 nucleotides agree with TRBD1. Trimming at V came to 3 bases and at J to 7 bases, leaving 6 bases not matched to a gene. The V gene's germline CDR1 is SEHNR and CDR2 FQNEAQ (reference sequence). This CDR3 region has 14 residues. The CDR3 DNA reads as TGTGCCAGCAGCTTTGCGGGACAGGGTGGTGGCTACACCTTC. It encodes CASSFAGQGGGYTF.

The chain links TRBV29-1 to TRBJ1-5, with D maybe TRBD1 (5 bases). The CDR3 length is 13 residues. V gave up 4 bases and J gave up 6 bases, with 13 bases separating them. Germline CDR1 is SQVTM and CDR2 is ANQGSEA. For the CDR3, the DNA is TGCAGCGTTGGATCTTCAGGGTCTCAGCCCCAGCATTTT. Encoded protein: CSVGSSGSQPQHF.

CDR3 in amino acids: CASRRRTGGQPQHF. The CDR3 DNA sequence: TGTGCCAGCAGGCGGCGGACAGGGGGCCAGCCCCAGCATTTT. The chain combines TRBV28 with TRBJ1-5; TRBD1 agrees at 11 bases. Germline loops: CDR1 MDHEN, CDR2 SYDVKM. The CDR3 runs 14 residues. V gave up 6 bases and J gave up 7 bases; unmatched junction bases: 5.

The chain recombines TRBV18 with TRBJ2-7; 7 nucleotides line up with TRBD1. The CDR3 runs to 13 residues. The junction had 5 bases not matched to a gene; V was cut back by 6 bases and J by 3 bases. The germline CDR1 and CDR2 sequences are KGHSH and LQKENI. The CDR3 nucleotides are TGTGCCAGCTCCCATGGACAGGACTACGAGCAGTACTTC. It yields the protein CASSHGQDYEQYF. Together with reference TRBV18 and TRBJ2-7, the CDR3 gives the full variable domain: NAGVMQNPRHLVRRRGQEARLRCSPMKGHSHVYWYRQLPEEGLKFMVYLQKENIIDESGMPKERFSAEFPKEGPSILRIQQVVRGDSAAYFCASSHGQDYEQYFGPGTRLTVT.

The V call is TRBV6-5, the J call TRBJ2-7, with no clear D. V was shortened by 6 bases and J by 3 bases, with 15 bases between the two germline ends. Germline V gene data show CDR1 as MNHEY and CDR2 as SVGAGI. This CDR3 spans 14 amino acids. CDR3 coding DNA: TGTGCCAGCAGCCCCACGAGCGATTTCTACGAGCAGTACTTC. It codes for CASSPTSDFYEQYF.

The chain carries TRBV7-2 and TRBJ2-3; D possibly corresponds to TRBD1 (6 bases). Germline CDR1 reads SGHTA; CDR2 reads FQGNSA. This CDR3 has 15 amino acids. V lost 5 bases and J 0 bases, leaving 12 bases between the germline ends. The CDR3 region is CASSTSQGSTDTQYF. CDR3 coding DNA: TGTGCCAGCAGCACTAGTCAGGGGAGCACAGATACGCAGTATTTT.

V is TRBV6-5 and J is TRBJ2-1; 7 bases agree with TRBD1. The CDR3 is made up of 14 amino acids. The germline V gene has CDR1 MNHEY and CDR2 SVGAGI. J was trimmed by 3 bases and V by 6 bases; bases with no gene match: 5. The DNA for the CDR3 is TGTGCCAGCAGGGGGGACAGATACTACAATGAGCAGTTCTTC. This sequence encodes CASRGDRYYNEQFF.

The chain recombines TRBV28 with TRBJ1-1; D uncertain. Trimming took 8 bases from V and 1 from J, leaving 5 bases between them. The germline gives CDR1 MDHEN, CDR2 SYDVKM. The CDR3 runs to 11 residues. The CDR3 region has the DNA TGTGCCAGCGCGTGGAACACTGAAGCTTTCTTT. As protein: CASAWNTEAFF.

This clone was counted only a few times. The chain has TRBV28 and TRBJ1-4, with D tentatively TRBD1 (6 bases). The CDR3 totals 15 residues. The V and J ends lost 3 bases and 3 bases respectively, with 11 bases between them. Germline CDR1 is MDHEN and CDR2 is SYDVKM. CDR3 sequence: CASSFLWGPNEKLFF. The CDR3, as DNA: TGTGCCAGCAGTTTCTTATGGGGGCCTAATGAAAAACTGTTTTTT.

The CDR3 bases are TGTGCCAGCAGCTTGGGCGCGTTAGCGGGGGTCTATGAGCAGTTCTTC. It encodes CASSLGALAGVYEQFF. V is TRBV5-4 and J is TRBJ2-1; 9 bases align to TRBD2. V shed 0 bases and J 8 bases; nucleotides not matched to a gene: 9. This CDR3 has 16 amino acids. Germline V CDR1 and CDR2: SGHNT, YYREEE (reference sequence).

This chain uses TRBV11-2 with TRBJ1-3, with a weak D call TRBD1 (5 bases). This CDR3 is built from 16 residues. Germline V gives CDR1 SGHAT, CDR2 FQNNGV. Between the trimmed V and J ends, which lost 0 bases and 2 bases, there was a span of 11 bases. DNA for the CDR3: TGTGCCAGCAGCTTAGATCGATGGGGCACTGGAAACACCATATATTTT. Translation gives CASSLDRWGTGNTIYF.

This sequence joins TRBV14 and TRBJ2-7; 8 positions agree with TRBD1. Germline V gene data show CDR1 as SGHDN and CDR2 as FVKESK. V shed 4 bases and J 5 bases; nucleotides not matched to a gene: 13. This CDR3 contains 16 residues. The CDR3 reads CASSLLAGGAGNEQYF. CDR3 sequence (DNA): TGTGCCAGCAGCCTTCTGGCAGGGGGCGCGGGGAACGAGCAGTACTTC.

The gene calls are TRBV11-2 and TRBJ1-1; the D gene is possibly TRBD1 (6 bases). V lost 3 bases and J lost 3, with 14 bases in between. Germline-derived CDR1 and CDR2 are SGHAT and FQNNGV. The CDR3 is 15 residues long. The CDR3 region is CASSFGGAGDTEAFF. CDR3 nucleotide sequence: TGTGCCAGCAGCTTCGGGGGGGCAGGGGACACTGAAGCTTTCTTT.

The chain combines TRBV3-1 (or the pseudogene TRBV3-2) with TRBJ2-7; TRBD1 agrees at 7 bases. CDR3 length equals 13 residues. CDR1 is LGHDT, CDR2 YNNKEL, per germline (reference sequence). The V segment lost 2 bases and the J segment 6 bases; nucleotides outside the gene matches: 4. The CDR3 DNA reads as TGTGCCAGCAGCCAACAGGGGGTAGGCGAGCAGTACTTC. Its protein is CASSQQGVGEQYF.

The chain joins TRBV19 to TRBJ1-6, with 9 bases matching TRBD1. Germline lookup yields CDR1 LNHDA and CDR2 SQIVND (reference sequence). V lost 6 bases to trimming and J lost 8 bases; unmatched junction nucleotides: 5. The CDR3 contains 14 residues. The CDR3 DNA reads TGTGCCAGTAGCACAACAGGGGGCGATTCACCCCTCCACTTT. Residues: CASSTTGGDSPLHF.

The genes are TRBV19 and TRBJ2-3; TRBD1 agrees at 10 bases. Looked up from germline, CDR1 is LNHDA and CDR2 is SQIVND (reference sequence). V lost 8 bases and J lost 6; bases outside the gene matches: 8. This CDR3 comprises 14 residues. The chain's CDR3 is CASGTGVQPDTQYF. DNA of the CDR3: TGTGCCAGTGGGACAGGGGTTCAGCCGGATACGCAGTATTTT.

The chain is built from TRBV6-1 and TRBJ1-2; 7 nucleotides line up with TRBD1. Germline V gives CDR1 MNHNS, CDR2 SASEGT. The CDR3 runs to 16 residues. Germline trimming cut 4 bases from V and 4 bases from J; bases unmatched to any gene: 12. CDR3 sequence: CASSAKQGSFIYGYTF. The CDR3 DNA reads TGTGCCAGCAGTGCAAAACAGGGGTCTTTTATCTATGGCTACACCTTC.

The chain is built from TRBV5-5 and TRBJ1-6, with TRBD1 identical over 7 bases. Germline lookup yields CDR1 SGHKS and CDR2 YYEKEE (reference sequence). After removal of 4 bases from V and 10 bases from J, the junction contained 14 bases not matched to a gene. This CDR3 region has 16 residues. The chain's CDR3 is CASSIGPGQRRSPLHF. The CDR3 DNA is TGTGCCAGCAGCATTGGCCCGGGACAGCGCCGATCACCCCTCCACTTT.

This clone showed up just a few times. V is TRBV3-1 (or the pseudogene TRBV3-2) and J is TRBJ2-5; D may be TRBD1 (5 bases). CDR1 is LGHDT and CDR2 is YNNKEL in the germline V gene (reference sequence). CDR3 length equals 14 residues. With 4 bases removed from V and 2 bases from J, the gap between germline ends came to 11 bases. The CDR3 reads CASSLQEMQETQYF. In DNA form, the CDR3 reads TGTGCCAGCAGCCTACAGGAGATGCAAGAGACCCAGTACTTC.

The chain carries TRBV7-3 and TRBJ1-2; TRBD1 matches at 7 bases. Trimming cost V 4 bases and J 6 bases; bases outside gene matches: 8. This CDR3 comprises 14 residues. Germline V lookup: CDR1 SGHTA, CDR2 FQGTGA. The CDR3 protein is CASSSFPGGDGYTF. DNA for the CDR3: TGTGCCAGCAGCTCTTTTCCAGGGGGTGATGGCTACACCTTC.

A few counts support this clone. The chain joins TRBV9 to TRBJ2-4; TRBD2 is a possible D gene (5 bases). The CDR3 runs 14 residues. Germline V CDR1 and CDR2: SGDLS, YYNGEE. Trimming removed 4 bases from V and 9 bases from J, with 17 bases in between. The CDR3 coding sequence is TGTGCCAGCAGCCCAGGACTGGAGGCGGGCATTCAGTACTTC. This codes for CASSPGLEAGIQYF.